A selection of T cell receptor beta chains follows, all from one sample in a study of shared clonotypes between healthy human individuals. The protocol was immunoSEQ multiplex PCR, while the TCRdb copy is restricted to in-frame clones and leaves out a portion. Counted here are about 380,000 clones, approximately 97% occurring once; the ten biggest clones make up 0.32%. The sequencing sample was made of memory CD8+ T cells sorted from blood. The receptor set was obtained from a young man in good health. Both conserved end residues are part of each CDR3. Fields, in order: V gene, clone size, D gene, J gene, CDR3 DNA, CDR3 protein. A D gene is named only where the DNA matches it firmly. Only part of the rows carry a size: once, few, many, or a class if the clone is expanded.

v_call: TRBV4-2; clone_size: NA; d_call: TRBD2; j_call: TRBJ2-3; cdr3_nt: TGTGCCAGCAGCCTAGCGGGAGCTGATACGCAGTATTTT; cdr3_aa: CASSLAGADTQYF
v_call: TRBV5-1; clone_size: NA; d_call: TRBD2; j_call: TRBJ2-5; cdr3_nt: TGCGCCAGCAGCAAAATCGGGACTAGCGGGAGAGGTGAGATCCAAGAGACCCAGTACTTC; cdr3_aa: CASSKIGTSGRGEIQETQYF
v_call: TRBV15; clone_size: NA; d_call: NA; j_call: TRBJ1-3; cdr3_nt: TGTGCCACCAGCGTCCGGGTTGGAAACACCATATATTTT; cdr3_aa: CATSVRVGNTIYF
v_call: TRBV28; clone_size: NA; d_call: NA; j_call: TRBJ2-7; cdr3_nt: TGTGCCAGCAGTTTCCGCAGAGACTACGAGCAGTACTTC; cdr3_aa: CASSFRRDYEQYF
v_call: TRBV2; clone_size: NA; d_call: NA; j_call: TRBJ1-1; cdr3_nt: TGTGCCAGCAGTGAGTGGACAGCTAATGAAGCTTTCTTT; cdr3_aa: CASSEWTANEAFF
v_call: TRBV7-8; clone_size: NA; d_call: TRBD2; j_call: TRBJ2-2; cdr3_nt: TGTGCCAGCGGGGAGCGGAGACTAGCGGGTCAACCCACCGGGGAGCTGTTTTTT; cdr3_aa: CASGERRLAGQPTGELFF
v_call: TRBV30; clone_size: NA; d_call: TRBD2; j_call: TRBJ2-3; cdr3_nt: TGTGCCTGGGGGGGAGGGACTAGCTGGAGCACAGATACGCAGTATTTT; cdr3_aa: CAWGGGTSWSTDTQYF
v_call: TRBV5-1; clone_size: NA; d_call: NA; j_call: TRBJ1-2; cdr3_nt: TGCGCCAGCAGCTTGGAAGGGGAAGGCGGCTACACCTTC; cdr3_aa: CASSLEGEGGYTF
v_call: TRBV10-3; clone_size: NA; d_call: TRBD1; j_call: TRBJ2-5; cdr3_nt: TGTGCCATCAGTGAGTCGACAGGGGAGGAGACCCAGTACTTC; cdr3_aa: CAISESTGEETQYF
v_call: TRBV6-6; clone_size: NA; d_call: NA; j_call: TRBJ2-7; cdr3_nt: TGTGCCAGCAGGACTAGTCTCGCTTCCTACGAGCAGTACTTC; cdr3_aa: CASRTSLASYEQYF
v_call: TRBV10-2; clone_size: once; d_call: TRBD1; j_call: TRBJ2-7; cdr3_nt: TGCGCCAGCAGTGATGGACAGGGGGTTCCCTTTTGGACCGAGCAGTACTTC; cdr3_aa: CASSDGQGVPFWTEQYF
v_call: TRBV5-4; clone_size: once; d_call: TRBD2; j_call: TRBJ2-7; cdr3_nt: TGTGCCAGCAGCTTGGGCCTAGCGGGAGGGTACGAGCAGTACTTC; cdr3_aa: CASSLGLAGGYEQYF
v_call: TRBV9; clone_size: once; d_call: NA; j_call: TRBJ2-1; cdr3_nt: TGTGCCAGCAGTCCGGACGCACCCCTCGATGAGCAGTTCTTC; cdr3_aa: CASSPDAPLDEQFF